The entry below gives a single T cell receptor (beta chain) sequence along with its context. This entry comes from a study of control samples from healthy donors and cancer patients. Sequenced by immunoSEQ multiplex PCR; TCRdb stores in-frame clones only, minus some. The sample has approximately 220,000 clones, about 93% seen once. Between the trimmed V and J ends, which lost 4 bases and 3 bases, there was a span of 13 bases. CDR1 and CDR2 from the germline V gene are SGHTA and FQGNSA. The CDR3 consists of 16 residues. The chain uses TRBV7-2 and TRBJ1-6; D is perhaps TRBD1 (6 bases). The material sequenced was blood. The clonotype comes from a man in his fifties or sixties in good health. This CDR3 is CASSSPDSHYNSPLHF. For the CDR3, the DNA is TGTGCCAGCAGCTCCCCGGACAGCCACTATAATTCACCCCTCCACTTT.